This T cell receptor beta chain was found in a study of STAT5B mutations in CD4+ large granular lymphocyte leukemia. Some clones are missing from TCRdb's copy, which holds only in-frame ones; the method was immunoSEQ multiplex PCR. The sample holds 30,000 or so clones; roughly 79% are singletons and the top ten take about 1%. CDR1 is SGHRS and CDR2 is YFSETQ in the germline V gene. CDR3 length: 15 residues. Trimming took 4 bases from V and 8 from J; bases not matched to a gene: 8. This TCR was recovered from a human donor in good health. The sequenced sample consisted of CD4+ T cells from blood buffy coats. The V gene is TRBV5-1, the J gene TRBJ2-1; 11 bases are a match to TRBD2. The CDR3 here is CASSGGTSGGYEQFF. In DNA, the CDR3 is TGCGCCAGCAGCGGCGGGACTAGCGGTGGTTATGAGCAGTTCTTC.